This T cell receptor (beta chain) was observed in a study of regulatory T cells in long-lasting Graves disease. CDR1 and CDR2 (germline): SNHLY, FYNNEI. This CDR3 is 15 amino acids long. The V gene lost 5 bases and the J gene lost 0 bases, with 11 bases spanning the gap. To make TCR beta libraries, researchers used iRepertoire HTBI primers and Arm-PCR of CDR3 regions. TCRdb called the multiplex PCR reads again in MiXCR, with one record for every CDR3 protein. The sample has 300,000 to 400,000 distinct CDR3 sequences; roughly 17% are singletons. Time point indicated: newly diagnosed GD, antithyroid drugs for less than 3 months. RNA isolated from PBMCs was used to make the TCR library. The same sample was also used in a study of T cells in Graves' hyperthyroidism and ophthalmopathy.

The input for sequencing was peripheral blood mononuclear cells (PBMCs), taken at new diagnosis, from a patient treated with antithyroid drugs. This clonotype was obtained from a man aged 35 to 55 with Graves disease. The chain combines TRBV2 with TRBJ1-3; D gene unclear. The CDR3 loop is CASSRERGSGNTIYF. CDR3 bases: TGTGCCAGCAGTAGGGAGAGAGGCTCTGGAAACACCATATATTTT.